This T cell receptor beta chain emerged from a study of cytomegalovirus exposure and HLA in healthy donors. Germline CDR1 and CDR2: SGHDT and YYEEEE. The CDR3 length is 12 residues. Trimming shortened V by 6 bases and J by 5 bases, and 11 bases separated the two germline ends. Study-level points and caveats: In a later analysis, first-cohort TCR clusters were found to tend to co-occur in the 120 or so validation repertoires.

Here immunoSEQ multiplex PCR was the method, and the copy in TCRdb shows in-frame clones only, minus some. In the table there are about 60,000 clones, roughly 96% of which are singletons. This clone was observed a single time. Its antigen is unidentified. The sample comprised PBMCs. The chain is built from TRBV5-6 and TRBJ1-2; D is perhaps TRBD1 (6 bases). The clonotype comes from a man aged 18 to 30 in good health and CMV-seronegative. CDR3 sequence: CASNKQGYGYTF. CDR3 nucleotide sequence: TGTGCCAGCAACAAACAGGGATATGGCTACACCTTC. Full variable domain (outside the CDR3, taken from reference TRBV5-6 and TRBJ1-2): DAGVTQSPTHLIKTRGQQVTLRCSPKSGHDTVSWYQQALGQGPQFIFQYYEEEERQRGNFPDRFSGHQFPNYSSELNVNALLLGDSALYLCASNKQGYGYTFGSGTRLTVV.